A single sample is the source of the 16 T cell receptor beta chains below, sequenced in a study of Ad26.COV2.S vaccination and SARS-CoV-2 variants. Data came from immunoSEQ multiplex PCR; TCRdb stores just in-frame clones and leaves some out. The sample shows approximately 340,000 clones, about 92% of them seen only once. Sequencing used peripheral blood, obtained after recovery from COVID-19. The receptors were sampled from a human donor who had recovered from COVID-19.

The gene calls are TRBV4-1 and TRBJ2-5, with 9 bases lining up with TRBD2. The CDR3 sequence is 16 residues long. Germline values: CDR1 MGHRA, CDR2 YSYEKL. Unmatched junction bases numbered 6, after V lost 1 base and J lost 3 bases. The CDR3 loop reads CASSQAQLAGEETQYF. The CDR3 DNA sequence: TGCGCCAGCAGCCAAGCCCAATTAGCGGGGGAAGAGACCCAGTACTTC.

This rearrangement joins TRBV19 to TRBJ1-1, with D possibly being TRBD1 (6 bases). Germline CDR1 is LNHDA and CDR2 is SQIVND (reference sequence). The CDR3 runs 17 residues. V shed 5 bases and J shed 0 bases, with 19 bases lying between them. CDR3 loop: CASSPGGMRGMNTEAFF. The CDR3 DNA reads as TGTGCCAGTAGTCCGGGGGGAATGAGGGGGATGAACACTGAAGCTTTCTTT.

The CDR3 protein is CASSLESSHYGYTF. In DNA form, the CDR3 reads TGTGCCAGCAGCTTAGAGAGTTCGCACTATGGCTACACCTTC. This chain uses TRBV7-9 with TRBJ1-2; no reliable D call. CDR3 length equals 14 residues. Trimming removed 1 base at V and 3 bases at J, with 9 bases between. Germline CDR1 SEHNR, CDR2 FQNEAQ (reference sequence).

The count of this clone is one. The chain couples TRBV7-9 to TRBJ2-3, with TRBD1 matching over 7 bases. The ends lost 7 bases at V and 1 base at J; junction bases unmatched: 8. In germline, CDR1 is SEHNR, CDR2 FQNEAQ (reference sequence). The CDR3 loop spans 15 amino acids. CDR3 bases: TGTGCCAGCACCTCAGGGGGTCGGGGCACAGATACGCAGTATTTT. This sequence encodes CASTSGGRGTDTQYF. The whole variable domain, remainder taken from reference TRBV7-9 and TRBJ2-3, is DTGVSQNPRHKITKRGQNVTFRCDPISEHNRLYWYRQTLGQGPEFLTYFQNEAQLEKSRLLSDRFSAERPKGSFSTLEIQRTEQGDSAMYLCASTSGGRGTDTQYFGPGTRLTVL.

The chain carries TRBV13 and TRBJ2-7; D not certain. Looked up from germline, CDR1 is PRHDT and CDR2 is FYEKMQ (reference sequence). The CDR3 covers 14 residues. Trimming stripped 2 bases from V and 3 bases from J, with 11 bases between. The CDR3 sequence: CASSLKPGHYEQYF. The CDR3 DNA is TGTGCCAGCAGCTTAAAGCCTGGCCACTACGAGCAGTACTTC.

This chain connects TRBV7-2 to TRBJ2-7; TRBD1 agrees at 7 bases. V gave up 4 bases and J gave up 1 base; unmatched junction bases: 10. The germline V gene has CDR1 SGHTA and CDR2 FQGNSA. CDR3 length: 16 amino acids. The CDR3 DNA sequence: TGTGCCAGCAGCTCCAACAGGGGCCTTCTTTCCTACGAGCAGTACTTC. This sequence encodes CASSSNRGLLSYEQYF.

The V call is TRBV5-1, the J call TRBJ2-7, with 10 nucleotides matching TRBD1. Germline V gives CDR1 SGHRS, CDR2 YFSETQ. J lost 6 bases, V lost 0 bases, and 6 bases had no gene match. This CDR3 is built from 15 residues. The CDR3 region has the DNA TGCGCCAGCAGCTTGGCAGGACAGGGGGGCTCCGAGCAGTACTTC. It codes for CASSLAGQGGSEQYF.

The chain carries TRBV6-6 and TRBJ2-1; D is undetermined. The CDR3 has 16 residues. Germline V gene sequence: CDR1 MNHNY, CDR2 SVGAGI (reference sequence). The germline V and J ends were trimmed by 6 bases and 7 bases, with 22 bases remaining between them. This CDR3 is CASSDLTRLVENEQFF. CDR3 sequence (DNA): TGTGCCAGCAGCGATCTGACGCGCCTAGTTGAGAATGAGCAGTTCTTC.

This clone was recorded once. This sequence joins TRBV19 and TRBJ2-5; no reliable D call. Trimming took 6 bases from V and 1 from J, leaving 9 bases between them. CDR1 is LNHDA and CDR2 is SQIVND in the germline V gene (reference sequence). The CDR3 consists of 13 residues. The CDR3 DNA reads TGTGCCAGTAGCGGAGAGGTCCAAGAGACCCAGTACTTC. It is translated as CASSGEVQETQYF.

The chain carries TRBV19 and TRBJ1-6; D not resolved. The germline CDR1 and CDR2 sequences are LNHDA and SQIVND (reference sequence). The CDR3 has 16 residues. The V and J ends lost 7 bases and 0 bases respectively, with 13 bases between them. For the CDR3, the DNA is TGTGCCAGTACCACACCCGGGTCCTCCTATAATTCACCCCTCCACTTT. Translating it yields CASTTPGSSYNSPLHF. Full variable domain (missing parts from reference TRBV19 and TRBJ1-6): DGGITQSPKYLFRKEGQNVTLSCEQNLNHDAMYWYRQDPGQGLRLIYYSQIVNDFQKGDIAEGYSVSREKKESFPLTVTSAQKNPTAFYLCASTTPGSSYNSPLHFGNGTRLTVT.

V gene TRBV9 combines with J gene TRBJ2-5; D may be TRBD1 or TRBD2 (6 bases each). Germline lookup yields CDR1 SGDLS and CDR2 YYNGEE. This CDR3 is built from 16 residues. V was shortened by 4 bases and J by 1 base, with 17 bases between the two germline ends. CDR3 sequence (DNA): TGTGCCAGCAGCCCGAGGGGGGACCCCATCCAAGAGACCCAGTACTTC. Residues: CASSPRGDPIQETQYF.

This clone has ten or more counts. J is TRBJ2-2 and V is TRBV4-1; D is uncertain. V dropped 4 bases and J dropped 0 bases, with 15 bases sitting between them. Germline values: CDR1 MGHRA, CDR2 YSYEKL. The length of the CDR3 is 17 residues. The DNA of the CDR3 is TGCGCCAGCAGCCCGGTAGTATGGCCGACGAACACCGGGGAGCTGTTTTTT. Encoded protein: CASSPVVWPTNTGELFF.

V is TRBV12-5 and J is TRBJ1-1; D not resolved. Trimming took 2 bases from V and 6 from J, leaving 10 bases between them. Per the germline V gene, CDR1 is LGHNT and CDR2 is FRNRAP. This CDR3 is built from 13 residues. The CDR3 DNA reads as TGTGCTAGTGGTTTGACGTCGCAGGCTGAAGCTTTCTTT. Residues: CASGLTSQAEAFF.

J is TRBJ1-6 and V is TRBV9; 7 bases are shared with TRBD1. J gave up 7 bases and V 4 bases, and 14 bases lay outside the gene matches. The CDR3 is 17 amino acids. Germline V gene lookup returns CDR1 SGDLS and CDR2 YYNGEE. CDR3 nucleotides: TGTGCCAGCAGCAGACGCCCGACAGGGCGGGGAAATTCACCCCTCCACTTT. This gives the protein CASSRRPTGRGNSPLHF.

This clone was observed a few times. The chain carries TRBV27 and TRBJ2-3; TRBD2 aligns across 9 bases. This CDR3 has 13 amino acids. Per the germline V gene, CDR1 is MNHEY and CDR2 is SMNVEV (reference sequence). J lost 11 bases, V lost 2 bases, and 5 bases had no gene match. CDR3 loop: CASSLSRAGGQYF. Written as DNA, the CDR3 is TGTGCCAGCAGTTTAAGTCGAGCGGGGGGGCAGTATTTT.

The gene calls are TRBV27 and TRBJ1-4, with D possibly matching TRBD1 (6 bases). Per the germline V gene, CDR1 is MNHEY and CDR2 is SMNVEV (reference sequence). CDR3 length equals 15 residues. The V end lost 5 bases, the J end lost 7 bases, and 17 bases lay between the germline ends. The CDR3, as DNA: TGTGCCAGCAGTATCCGGACAGCCAGGGGTGAAAAACTGTTTTTT. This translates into CASSIRTARGEKLFF.